Listed here are 25 T cell receptor beta chains from one sample, sequenced in a study of identical twins (dated by TCRdb to 2016 to 2017). Libraries came from 5' RACE. The listed sequencing device is Illumina HiSeq 2000. TCRdb redid the processing of the public reads, applying fastp at Q25 and MiXCR, and retained in-frame beta chains. When rows share a CDR3 protein, they turn into one entry using the most common DNA and genes. The sample records 540,000 or so distinct CDR3 sequences, more than 20% of which are singletons. The ten top clones hold more than 0.4% of the sample. These data also formed part of another study, on yellow fever vaccine responses in identical twins.

What was sequenced was CD4+ T cells sorted from blood. The receptors were gathered from a young woman in good health.

There are a few counts of this clonotype. The chain has TRBV10-3 and TRBJ2-7; TRBD1 is a possible D gene (7 bases). Germline-derived CDR1 and CDR2 are ENHRY and SYGVKD. The CDR3 sequence is 14 residues long. V lost 8 bases and J lost 4, with 18 bases in between. The CDR3 reads CAIGAGGSGYEQYF. Written as DNA, the CDR3 is TGTGCCATCGGGGCAGGGGGAAGCGGGTACGAGCAGTACTTC.

Only a few counts were recorded for this clonotype. The chain couples TRBV5-1 to TRBJ1-2, with a tentative D call TRBD1 (5 bases). V was trimmed by 0 bases and J by 8 bases, leaving 11 bases between them. Germline CDR1 SGHRS, CDR2 YFSETQ. The CDR3 length is 13 residues. For the CDR3, the DNA is TGCGCCAGCAGCTTGGAGGGGAATCGCGGCTACACCTTC. This translates into CASSLEGNRGYTF.

The chain has TRBV12-3 or TRBV12-4 and TRBJ2-7, with a tentative D call TRBD1 (6 bases). The CDR3 runs to 14 residues. The V gene lost 3 bases and the J gene lost 6 bases, with 15 bases spanning the gap. The CDR3 sequence: CASSLGQGLFEQYV. The CDR3 DNA reads as TGTGCCAGCAGTTTGGGTCAGGGGTTGTTCGAGCAGTACGTC.

This clonotype was seen more than once but under ten times. The rearrangement joins TRBV3-1 to TRBJ2-1; TRBD1 matches at 9 bases. The CDR3 covers 16 residues. Per germline, CDR1 LGHDT and CDR2 YNNKEL (reference sequence). With 0 bases clipped from V and 4 bases from J, the junction kept 4 bases outside the gene matches. The CDR3 DNA sequence: TGTGCCAGCAGCCAAGATTACAGGGGGCCATACAATGAGCAGTTCTTC. Translation gives CASSQDYRGPYNEQFF.

A few counts support this clonotype. The chain employs TRBV10-3 and TRBJ1-1; unclear D gene. V was pared by 4 bases and J by 4 bases, with 4 bases between. This CDR3 has 11 amino acids. Germline CDR1 is ENHRY and CDR2 is SYGVKD. The CDR3 loop reads CAISGGTEAFF. CDR3 in DNA: TGTGCCATCAGTGGAGGCACTGAAGCTTTCTTT.

V is TRBV24-1 and J is TRBJ2-6; 10 positions match TRBD1. Germline V lookup: CDR1 KGHDR, CDR2 SFDVKD. V dropped 5 bases and J dropped 2; count of bases not matched to a gene: 17. This CDR3 is 21 amino acids long. The chain's CDR3 is CATSAAPGQGLDKTGANVLTF. As DNA, the CDR3 is TGTGCCACCAGTGCGGCCCCGGGACAGGGGTTGGATAAGACTGGGGCCAACGTCCTGACTTTC.

Only a few counts were recorded for this clonotype. The chain employs TRBV24-1 and TRBJ2-5; a weak D match, TRBD1 (6 bases). Between the trimmed V and J ends, which lost 7 bases and 0 bases, there was a span of 26 bases. Germline-derived CDR1 and CDR2 are KGHDR and SFDVKD. CDR3 length equals 19 residues. The CDR3 DNA is TGTGCCACCAGCTCCGGGGACCCATTGCCCGACAGGTACCAAGAGACCCAGTACTTC. Translating gives CATSSGDPLPDRYQETQYF.

This clonotype was detected a few times. The chain uses TRBV27 and TRBJ2-1, with a tentative D call TRBD2 (5 bases). Germline loops: CDR1 MNHEY, CDR2 SMNVEV (reference sequence). CDR3 size: 16 residues. Trimming took 5 bases from V and 3 from J, leaving 17 bases between them. The CDR3 protein is CASSKGGLSFYNEQFF. The CDR3 region has the DNA TGTGCCAGCAGTAAGGGCGGGTTATCTTTCTACAATGAGCAGTTCTTC.

The chain joins TRBV29-1 to TRBJ2-5; possibly TRBD2 for D (6 bases). CDR3 length equals 14 residues. CDR1 is SQVTM and CDR2 is ANQGSEA in the germline V gene. Trimming shortened V by 4 bases and J by 4 bases, and 16 bases separated the two germline ends. The CDR3 DNA follows: TGCAGCGTTGCGGGCGGGGTTGGGGGAGAGACCCAGTACTTC. The encoded protein is CSVAGGVGGETQYF.

The rearrangement joins TRBV5-6 to TRBJ2-1; D unresolved. V was trimmed by 6 bases and J by 1 base, leaving 11 bases between them. The CDR3 spans 14 residues. Germline V gene data show CDR1 as SGHDT and CDR2 as YYEEEE. The CDR3 spells CASTETVSYNEQFF. In DNA form, the CDR3 reads TGTGCCAGCACCGAGACTGTTTCCTACAATGAGCAGTTCTTC.

The CDR3 loop is CASSPRGGGVGYTF. Written as DNA, the CDR3 is TGTGCCAGCAGCCCCCGGGGAGGGGGCGTCGGCTACACCTTC. The chain carries TRBV7-6 and TRBJ1-2; the match to TRBD1 covers 7 bases. CDR3 length equals 14 residues. Germline trimming cut 5 bases from V and 8 bases from J; bases unmatched to any gene: 11. The germline V gene encodes CDR1 SGHVS and CDR2 FNYEAQ.

This clonotype was seen at least ten times. Germline is not matched at one junction end, which may reflect a read error. DNA for the CDR3: TGTGCCAGCAGCCAAGACTCTGTACATTTT. Its protein is CASSQDSVHF. J is TRBJ2-3 and V is TRBV3-1, with D unclear. Germline CDR1 reads LGHDT; CDR2 reads YNNKEL (reference sequence). The CDR3 sequence is 10 residues long.

This chain links TRBV29-1 with TRBJ2-7; D may be TRBD1 or TRBD2 (5 bases each). The CDR3 has 16 residues. The germline CDR1 and CDR2 sequences are SQVTM and ANQGSEA. Deletions cut 4 bases from V and 2 bases from J, with 21 bases between. The CDR3 loop reads CSVALLGGGRAYEQYF. The DNA of the CDR3 is TGCAGCGTTGCTCTCCTAGGTGGGGGTCGAGCCTACGAGCAGTACTTC.

The chain carries TRBV12-3 or TRBV12-4 and TRBJ1-1, with D unresolved. Trimming stripped 2 bases from V and 1 base from J, with 8 bases between. This CDR3 has 14 amino acids. The CDR3 DNA reads TGTGCCAGCAGTTTAAGTGCAGGGAACACTGAAGCTTTCTTT. Translating it yields CASSLSAGNTEAFF.

The rearrangement links TRBV10-3 to TRBJ2-7; perhaps TRBD2 as D (5 bases). There are 16 residues in the CDR3. V was trimmed by 3 bases and J by 6 bases, leaving 21 bases between them. Germline lookup yields CDR1 ENHRY and CDR2 SYGVKD. This CDR3 is CAISDTPQAAGAEQYF. CDR3 DNA: TGTGCCATCAGTGATACCCCCCAAGCGGCCGGTGCCGAGCAGTACTTC.

The chain recombines TRBV24-1 with TRBJ2-5, with D uncertain. V was trimmed by 3 bases and J by 4 bases, leaving 11 bases between them. CDR1 is KGHDR, CDR2 SFDVKD, per germline. The CDR3 runs to 14 residues. This CDR3 is CATSDPRERETQYF. In DNA form, the CDR3 reads TGTGCCACCAGTGATCCAAGGGAACGAGAGACCCAGTACTTC.

This clonotype was detected only a few times. The chain joins TRBV12-3 or TRBV12-4 to TRBJ1-3, with D maybe TRBD1 (6 bases). Trimming stripped 1 base from V and 1 base from J, with 8 bases between. This CDR3 comprises 15 residues. Here the CDR3 reads CASSLGRGSGNTIYF. The CDR3 bases are TGTGCCAGCAGTTTAGGCAGGGGTTCTGGAAACACCATATATTTT.

In this sample, this clonotype turned up a few times. The rearrangement uses TRBV12-3 or TRBV12-4 and TRBJ1-6, with a tentative D call TRBD1 (6 bases). V was pared by 6 bases and J by 9 bases, with 15 bases between. The CDR3 totals 14 residues. CDR3 nucleotide sequence: TGTGCCAGCAGGCCCCAGGGGAATCTTTCACCCCTCCACTTT. Translated: CASRPQGNLSPLHF.

This clonotype appeared a few times. The V call is TRBV20-1, the J call TRBJ1-4; 7 bases line up with TRBD1. The V gene's germline CDR1 is DFQATT and CDR2 SNEGSKA (reference sequence). CDR3 size: 15 residues. V was pared by 3 bases and J by 3 bases, with 7 bases of the junction left unmatched. The CDR3 here is CSARPRGAPNEKLFF. DNA for the CDR3: TGCAGTGCTAGGCCCAGGGGGGCACCTAATGAAAAACTGTTTTTT.

This clonotype was observed a few times. The chain joins TRBV11-2 to TRBJ2-7, with TRBD1 identical over 10 bases. CDR1 and CDR2 from the germline V gene are SGHAT and FQNNGV. The CDR3 runs 19 residues. The junction had 18 bases not matched to a gene; V was cut back by 4 bases and J by 3 bases. The CDR3 DNA reads TGTGCCAGCAGCTCATCCGGACAGGGGGATACTAGATTCGGCTACGAGCAGTACTTC. Amino acid sequence: CASSSSGQGDTRFGYEQYF.

The rearrangement joins TRBV10-1 to TRBJ1-2, with D perhaps TRBD1 (6 bases). Germline V gene lookup returns CDR1 WNHNN and CDR2 SYGVQD (reference sequence). CDR3 size: 14 residues. Trimming left V 4 bases short and J 7 bases short, with 16 bases between. The CDR3: CASSGEGTFGGYTF. CDR3 coding DNA: TGCGCCAGCAGTGGAGAGGGGACATTTGGTGGCTACACCTTC.

V is TRBV7-2 and J is TRBJ2-4, with TRBD1 as a possible D gene (5 bases). The germline gives CDR1 SGHTA, CDR2 FQGNSA. V lost 1 base to trimming and J lost 13 bases, with 14 bases between them. CDR3 length: 13 amino acids. CDR3 loop: CASSLGVQGIQYF. The CDR3 DNA reads TGTGCCAGCAGCTTAGGGGTCCAGGGCATCCAGTACTTC.

A few counts support this clonotype. The chain is built from TRBV12-3 or TRBV12-4 and TRBJ1-2; D uncertain. This CDR3 comprises 17 residues. V lost 3 bases and J 8 bases, leaving 25 bases between the germline ends. The CDR3 nucleotides are TGTGCCAGCAGTTTTTGTGACCCTCTTTACAATCTATGGGGCTACACCTTC. Its protein product is CASSFCDPLYNLWGYTF.

The V and J genes are TRBV7-2 and TRBJ2-5, with 7 bases identical to TRBD1. Germline V CDR1 and CDR2: SGHTA, FQGNSA. Trimming took 4 bases from V and 6 from J; bases not matched to a gene: 8. The CDR3 consists of 14 residues. The DNA for the CDR3 is TGTGCCAGCAGCTCGCGGACAGGTCAACAGACCCAGTACTTC. Translated: CASSSRTGQQTQYF.

This chain uses TRBV10-3 with TRBJ1-1, with 8 bases fitting TRBD1. CDR1 is ENHRY, CDR2 SYGVKD, per germline. Trimming took 7 bases from V and 7 from J; bases not matched to a gene: 2. The CDR3 sequence is 11 residues long. CDR3 protein: CAITDRGEAFF. The CDR3 DNA reads TGTGCCATCACCGACAGGGGTGAAGCTTTCTTT.